These 30 T cell receptor beta chains were all obtained from the same sample, sequenced in a study of T cell clones after liver transplantation. Libraries were prepared by immunoSEQ multiplex PCR; TCRdb keeps only in-frame clonotypes and omits some of them. The table has 55,000 to 75,000 clones, 70% seen once. The material sequenced was CD4+ T cells from blood, taken at the roughly 15-month timepoint. These receptors were collected from a human patient who received a liver transplant. Some T cells may be the graft donor's.

This clone was seen only a few times. The J gene is TRBJ1-1, the V gene TRBV6-1, with D possibly matching TRBD1 (6 bases). V shed 6 bases and J shed 7 bases, with 15 bases lying between them. The CDR3 consists of 13 residues. Germline V lookup: CDR1 MNHNS, CDR2 SASEGT. The CDR3 protein is CASRLDRQYEAFF. The DNA of the CDR3 is TGTGCCAGCAGGCTAGACAGGCAGTATGAAGCTTTCTTT.

This chain links TRBV4-2 with TRBJ1-5; 7 nucleotides agree with TRBD1. Germline CDR1 and CDR2: LGHNA and YNFKEQ. The CDR3 is made up of 15 amino acids. The junction had 2 bases not matched to a gene; V was cut back by 0 bases and J by 3 bases. The CDR3 DNA follows: TGTGCCAGCAGCCAAGACGGGACAGTCAATCAGCCCCAGCATTTT. It codes for CASSQDGTVNQPQHF.

The chain is built from TRBV5-1 and TRBJ2-5; 12 bases align to TRBD1. The CDR3 extends over 15 amino acids. V was pared by 7 bases and J by 5 bases, with 9 bases of the junction left unmatched. Germline V gene lookup returns CDR1 SGHRS and CDR2 YFSETQ. CDR3 in amino acids: CASAFQGQGAETQYF. DNA of the CDR3: TGCGCCAGCGCATTTCAGGGACAGGGGGCTGAGACCCAGTACTTC.

The chain has TRBV15 and TRBJ2-3; 8 bases fit TRBD1. Trimming cost V 3 bases and J 3 bases; bases outside gene matches: 11. The germline V gene has CDR1 LNHNV and CDR2 YYDKDF (reference sequence). The CDR3 is 17 amino acids. The CDR3, as DNA: TGTGCCACCAGCAGTCAGCAGGGGGCTAGGGCTACAGATACGCAGTATTTT. Translated, it gives CATSSQQGARATDTQYF. The full variable domain, completed using reference TRBV15 and TRBJ2-3, is DAMVIQNPRYQVTQFGKPVTLSCSQTLNHNVMYWYQQKSSQAPKLLFHYYDKDFNNEADTPDNFQSRRPNTSFCFLDIRSPGLGDTAMYLCATSSQQGARATDTQYFGPGTRLTVL.

The chain carries TRBV6-5 and TRBJ1-1; possible D gene TRBD1, 5 bases. The length of the CDR3 is 13 residues. CDR1 is MNHEY and CDR2 is SVGAGI in the germline V gene. V shed 7 bases and J shed 3 bases, with 12 bases lying between them. CDR3 sequence (DNA): TGTGCCAGCAACATGGGGGAGCACACTGAAGCTTTCTTT. It is translated as CASNMGEHTEAFF.

This clone appeared a few times. J is TRBJ2-1 and V is TRBV2, with D possibly TRBD1 on 6 matching bases. This CDR3 has 13 amino acids. Trimming shortened V by 3 bases and J by 6 bases, and 9 bases separated the two germline ends. The germline CDR1 and CDR2 sequences are SNHLY and FYNNEI. In DNA form, the CDR3 reads TGTGCCAGCAGTGACCCCAGGGGCAATGAGCAGTTCTTC. Protein: CASSDPRGNEQFF.

The chain uses TRBV5-6 and TRBJ1-5; D is unresolved. Germline CDR1 reads SGHDT; CDR2 reads YYEEEE. Deletions cut 3 bases from V and 6 bases from J, with 13 bases between. This CDR3 comprises 14 residues. The CDR3: CASSSRGIAQPQHF. In DNA, the CDR3 is TGTGCCAGCAGCTCCCGGGGAATCGCTCAGCCCCAGCATTTT.

The chain links TRBV19 to TRBJ1-2; D gene ambiguous. Per the germline V gene, CDR1 is LNHDA and CDR2 is SQIVND (reference sequence). CDR3 size: 13 residues. Trimming left V 7 bases short and J 4 bases short, with 13 bases between. The CDR3 region has the DNA TGTGCCAGTAACGCAGATGCGGCCTATGGCTACACCTTC. Its translation is CASNADAAYGYTF.

This clone has a handful of counts. The chain uses TRBV10-1 and TRBJ2-3, with 9 bases matching TRBD1. The CDR3 is 14 residues long. With 3 bases clipped from V and 3 bases from J, the junction kept 1 base outside the gene matches. The germline gives CDR1 WNHNN, CDR2 SYGVQD (reference sequence). The CDR3 DNA reads as TGCGCCAGCAGTGATGGACAGGGGACAGATACGCAGTATTTT. Its protein is CASSDGQGTDTQYF.

A word on this clone: The germline gene is not matched at one end of the junction; a read error may be the cause. J is TRBJ2-3 and V is TRBV13; D perhaps matches TRBD1 (5 bases). The CDR3 extends over 14 amino acids. Germline V CDR1 and CDR2: PRHDT, FYEKMQ (reference sequence). CDR3: CASSLMQGTDTQYF. The DNA of the CDR3 is TGTGCCAGCAGCTTGATGCAGGGCACCGATACGCAGTATTTT.

The V gene is TRBV7-8, the J gene TRBJ1-1; D is uncertain. Trimming removed 5 bases from V and 1 base from J, with 20 bases in between. Germline V gene sequence: CDR1 SGHVS, CDR2 FQNEAQ. The CDR3 spans 17 residues. CDR3 amino acids: CASSPLHRGVANTEAFF. CDR3 coding DNA: TGTGCCAGCAGCCCTTTACATCGGGGTGTAGCGAACACTGAAGCTTTCTTT.

This clone was observed a few times. This chain joins TRBV18 and TRBJ2-3; 14 bases are shared with TRBD2. V shed 6 bases, J shed 5 bases, and the junction held 19 bases outside the gene matches. The germline CDR1 and CDR2 sequences are KGHSH and LQKENI. The CDR3 extends over 20 amino acids. The CDR3 here is CASSTFPAGTSGSRGDTQYF. In DNA form, the CDR3 reads TGTGCCAGCTCGACATTCCCGGCCGGGACTAGCGGGAGCCGGGGAGATACGCAGTATTTT.

The rearrangement joins TRBV7-2 to TRBJ2-5; D is unresolved. The CDR3 spans 14 residues. Trimming took 3 bases from V and 1 from J, leaving 9 bases between them. Germline V CDR1 and CDR2: SGHTA, FQGNSA. CDR3 loop: CASSLWGAQETQYF. The CDR3, as DNA: TGTGCCAGCAGCTTGTGGGGTGCCCAAGAGACCCAGTACTTC.

This clone appeared a few times. CDR3 amino acids: CASSPRPGTDTQYF. The CDR3 bases are TGCGCCAGCAGCCCTCGACCCGGCACAGATACGCAGTATTTT. The V call is TRBV5-1, the J call TRBJ2-3; D gene uncertain. Trimming stripped 4 bases from V and 1 base from J, with 10 bases between. Per germline, CDR1 SGHRS and CDR2 YFSETQ. This CDR3 has 14 residues.

V is TRBV7-8 and J is TRBJ2-1; D call uncertain. V lost 1 base and J lost 4, with 20 bases in between. CDR1 SGHVS and CDR2 FQNEAQ come from the germline V gene. The CDR3 has 18 residues. For the CDR3, the DNA is TGTGCCAGCAGCTTAGGGGGAAGTCTTTCTGAAGAGTACAATGAGCAGTTCTTC. It encodes CASSLGGSLSEEYNEQFF.

The J gene is TRBJ1-2, the V gene TRBV5-6; D may be TRBD1 (6 bases). The CDR3 has 13 amino acids. CDR1 is SGHDT and CDR2 is YYEEEE in the germline V gene. Trimming cost V 6 bases and J 4 bases, with 13 bases left between them. The CDR3 is CASTSDSIYGYTF. In nucleotides, the CDR3 is TGTGCCAGCACCTCGGACAGCATCTATGGCTACACCTTC.

In its sample, this clone was seen many times. The V call is TRBV6-5, the J call TRBJ2-3; TRBD2 aligns across 9 bases. There are 15 residues in the CDR3. The junction had 7 bases not matched to a gene; V was cut back by 4 bases and J by 5 bases. Germline values: CDR1 MNHEY, CDR2 SVGAGI. The CDR3 DNA reads as TGTGCCAGCAGTTTCATAGCGGGAGCAGGAGATACGCAGTATTTT. It translates to CASSFIAGAGDTQYF.

The chain links TRBV21-1 to TRBJ1-4; TRBD1, the table's D call, was not compared with the DNA. TRBV21-1 is labeled a pseudogene. The CDR3 has 14 residues. The CDR3: CARWEGEPNEKLFF. The CDR3 nucleotides read TGTGCCCGTTGGGAAGGGGAACCTAATGAAAAACTGTTTTTT.

The chain couples TRBV30 to TRBJ2-3; D tentatively fits TRBD1 or TRBD2 (5 bases each). Deletions cut 5 bases from V and 5 bases from J, with 17 bases between. Germline V lookup: CDR1 GTSNPN, CDR2 SVGIG (reference sequence). There are 14 residues in the CDR3. CDR3 in amino acids: CAWGGVTRGDTQYF. CDR3 in DNA: TGTGCCTGGGGGGGAGTTACACGGGGAGATACGCAGTATTTT.

The CDR3 spells CASSDISTDTQYF. CDR3 in DNA: TGTGCCAGCAGTGACATTAGCACAGATACGCAGTATTTT. This chain joins TRBV25-1 and TRBJ2-3; no firm D call. The germline V gene encodes CDR1 MGHDK and CDR2 SYGVNS. Between the trimmed V and J ends, which lost 3 bases and 0 bases, there was a span of 4 bases. This CDR3 spans 13 amino acids.

Here the CDR3 DNA reads TGTGCCAGTAGGGAGGTGAAGTATAATTCACCCCTCCACTTT. It codes for CASREVKYNSPLHF. The chain has TRBV19 and TRBJ1-6; D ambiguous. Germline-derived CDR1 and CDR2 are LNHDA and SQIVND (reference sequence). The CDR3 consists of 14 residues. Trimming stripped 6 bases from V and 4 bases from J, with 10 bases between.

The chain joins TRBV6-6 to TRBJ1-1; D is ambiguous. CDR1 is MNHNY, CDR2 SVGAGI, per germline (reference sequence). The CDR3 loop spans 15 amino acids. V lost 4 bases and J 0 bases, leaving 12 bases between the germline ends. CDR3: CASSSGVTLNTEAFF. CDR3 coding DNA: TGTGCCAGCAGTTCTGGGGTAACCCTGAACACTGAAGCTTTCTTT.

This chain uses TRBV28 with TRBJ1-2; the D gene is possibly TRBD1 (5 bases). The CDR3 runs 14 residues. Germline CDR1 is MDHEN and CDR2 is SYDVKM. The V end lost 6 bases, the J end lost 4 bases, and 15 bases lay between the germline ends. CDR3 sequence: CASRLGGFSYGYTF. CDR3 nucleotide sequence: TGTGCCAGCAGGCTTGGGGGTTTTAGCTATGGCTACACCTTC.

The V call is TRBV18, the J call TRBJ1-1, with TRBD1 matching 11 bases. V gave up 2 bases and J gave up 10 bases; unmatched junction bases: 12. The CDR3 is 16 amino acids. Looked up from germline, CDR1 is KGHSH and CDR2 is LQKENI. CDR3 sequence reads: CASSPSGTGGTIAAFF. The CDR3 DNA reads TGTGCCAGCTCACCATCTGGGACAGGGGGTACAATTGCAGCTTTCTTT.

The chain couples TRBV28 to TRBJ2-3; TRBD2 aligns across 9 bases. The trim removed 2 bases at V and 2 bases at J, leaving 5 bases unmatched. From germline, CDR1 is MDHEN and CDR2 SYDVKM. CDR3 length: 16 amino acids. CDR3: CASSLPLAGYTDTQYF. The CDR3 DNA is TGTGCCAGCAGTTTACCTCTAGCGGGATACACAGATACGCAGTATTTT.

This clone is medium-sized by share. V is TRBV5-1 and J is TRBJ1-2; D remains unclear. Germline lookup yields CDR1 SGHRS and CDR2 YFSETQ. The V gene lost 3 bases and the J gene lost 0 bases, with 3 bases spanning the gap. This CDR3 has 12 amino acids. The CDR3 sequence: CASSSTNYGYTF. The CDR3 bases are TGCGCCAGCAGCTCCACTAACTATGGCTACACCTTC.

This clone is medium-sized. The chain has TRBV7-2 and TRBJ1-5, with D possibly being TRBD1 (6 bases). With 4 bases removed from V and 7 bases from J, the gap between germline ends came to 14 bases. CDR1 is SGHTA, CDR2 FQGNSA, per germline. The CDR3 is 14 amino acids. CDR3 protein: CASSSQGGGQPQHF. The CDR3 DNA reads as TGTGCCAGCAGCTCACAGGGAGGGGGGCAGCCCCAGCATTTT.

This clone showed up just once. The chain carries TRBV5-8 and TRBJ1-4, with a tentative D call TRBD1 (6 bases). Trimming took 3 bases from V and 7 from J, leaving 16 bases between them. Germline CDR1 and CDR2: SGHTS and YDEGEE. CDR3 length equals 15 residues. The CDR3 loop is CASSSPRGMSEKLFF. The CDR3 DNA reads as TGTGCCAGCAGCTCGCCCAGGGGAATGAGTGAAAAACTGTTTTTT.

This rearrangement joins TRBV7-9 to TRBJ2-5; 9 bases are a match to TRBD1. Losses at the gene ends were 1 base for V and 3 bases for J; bases not matched to a gene: 6. There are 16 residues in the CDR3. CDR1 and CDR2 from the germline V gene are SEHNR and FQNEAQ (reference sequence). The CDR3 DNA is TGTGCCAGCAGCTTAGATGGGGACAGGGTGGAAGAGACCCAGTACTTC. This encodes CASSLDGDRVEETQYF.

The chain joins TRBV1 to TRBJ2-1. TRBV1 is a documented pseudogene. This CDR3 comprises 18 residues. The CDR3 DNA follows: TGCACCAGCAGCCAAGGAACCCTGAGAGGGGCGGACTACAATGAGCAGTTCTTC. This encodes CTSSQGTLRGADYNEQFF.